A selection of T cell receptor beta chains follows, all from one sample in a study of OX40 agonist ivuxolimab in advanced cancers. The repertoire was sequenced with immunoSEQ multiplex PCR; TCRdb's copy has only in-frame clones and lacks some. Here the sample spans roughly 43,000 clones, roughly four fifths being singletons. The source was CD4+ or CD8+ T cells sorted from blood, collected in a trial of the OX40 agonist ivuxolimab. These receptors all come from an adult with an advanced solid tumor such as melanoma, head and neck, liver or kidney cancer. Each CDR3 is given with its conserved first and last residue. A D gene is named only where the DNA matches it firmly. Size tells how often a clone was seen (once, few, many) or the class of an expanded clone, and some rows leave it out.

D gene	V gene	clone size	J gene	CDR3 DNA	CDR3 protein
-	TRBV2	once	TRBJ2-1	TGTGCCAGCAGTTCAGGGACTTTTAACAATGAGCAGTTCTTC	CASSSGTFNNEQFF
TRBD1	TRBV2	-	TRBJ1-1	TGTGCCAGCAGGGGACAGGGTCAGGGCACTGAAGCTTTCTTT	CASRGQGQGTEAFF
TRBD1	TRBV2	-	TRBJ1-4	TGTGCCAGCAGCCTGGACAGGACTAATGAAAAACTGTTTTTT	CASSLDRTNEKLFF
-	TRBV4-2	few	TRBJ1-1	TGTGCCAGCAGCCAAGAGCAGCGGGGGAGCACTGAAGCTTTCTTT	CASSQEQRGSTEAFF
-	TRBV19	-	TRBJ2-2	TGTGCCAGTAGTACCCACAGCGGAAACGGGGAGCTGTTTTTT	CASSTHSGNGELFF
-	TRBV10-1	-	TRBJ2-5	TGCGCCAGCAGTGAAGCGGACAGCCAAGAGACCCAGTACTTC	CASSEADSQETQYF
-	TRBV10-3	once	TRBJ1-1	TGTGCCAACCATCAGCAGGGCGATCCTATGAACACTGAAGCTTTCTTT	CANHQQGDPMNTEAFF
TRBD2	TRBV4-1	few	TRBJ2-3	TGCGCCAGCAGCCAACCGACTAGCAGGAGAGATACGCAGTATTTT	CASSQPTSRRDTQYF
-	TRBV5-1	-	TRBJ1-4	TGCGCCAGCAGCTTGGAGCCTGGGGGGAAACTGTTTTTT	CASSLEPGGKLFF
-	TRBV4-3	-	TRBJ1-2	TGCGCCAGCAGCCAAGATTTAAAAGGGGCCCTGCCCTATGGCTACACCTTC	CASSQDLKGALPYGYTF
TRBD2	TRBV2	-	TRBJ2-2	TGTGCCAGCAGTCGGGACTACTCCGGGGAGCTGTTTTTT	CASSRDYSGELFF
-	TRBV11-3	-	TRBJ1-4	TGTGCCAGCAGCTTCGGGACCGATGCTAATGAAAAACTGTTTTTT	CASSFGTDANEKLFF
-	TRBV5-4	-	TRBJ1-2	TGTGCCAGCAGTCGACAAGGGGCTAACTATGGCTACACCTTC	CASSRQGANYGYTF
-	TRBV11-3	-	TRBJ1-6	TGTGCCAGCAGCTTAGGGGGCAATTCACCCCTCCACTTT	CASSLGGNSPLHF
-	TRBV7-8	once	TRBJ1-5	TGTGCCAGCAGCTTCGGACAGAGCAATCAGCCCCAGCATTTT	CASSFGQSNQPQHF
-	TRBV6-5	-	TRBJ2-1	TGTGCCAGCAATAAAGGCGGGGACTACAATGAGCAGTTCTTC	CASNKGGDYNEQFF
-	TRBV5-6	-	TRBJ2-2	TGTGCCAGCAGCTTCGAGAGACTGGCCGGGGAGCTGTTTTTT	CASSFERLAGELFF
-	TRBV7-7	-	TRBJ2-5	TGTGCCAGCAGCCGGGGCCTTTTGGGACAAGAGACCCAGTACTTC	CASSRGLLGQETQYF
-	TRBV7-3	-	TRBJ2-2	TGTGCCAGCAGCTCCCCGTATAACACCGGGGAGCTGTTTTTT	CASSSPYNTGELFF
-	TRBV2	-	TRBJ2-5	TGTGCCAGCAGGGGGGAAGGGACTCAGTACTTC	CASRGEGTQYF
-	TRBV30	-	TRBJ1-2	TGTGCCTGGAGCTCCTCGGACAGCCGCTTCCGCTATGGCTACACCTTC	CAWSSSDSRFRYGYTF
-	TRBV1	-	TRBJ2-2	TGCACCAGCAGCCGAAAAGGAGGCGGGGAGCTGTTTTTT	CTSSRKGGGELFF
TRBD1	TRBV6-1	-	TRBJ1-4	TGTGCCAGCAGTGATCCGAAAGCGGGACAGGTTGCAACTAATGAAAAACTGTTTTTT	CASSDPKAGQVATNEKLFF
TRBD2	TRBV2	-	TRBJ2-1	TGTGCCAGCAGGGCCCCAAGCGGGGGGCTCTACAATGAGCAGTTCTTC	CASRAPSGGLYNEQFF
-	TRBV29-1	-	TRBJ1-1	TGCAGCGTCGGGGGGGGCCACCTCCGGACTGAAGCTTTCTTT	CSVGGGHLRTEAFF
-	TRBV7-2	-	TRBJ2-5	TGTGCCAGCAGCTTAAGGGGGTGGGGAGAGACCCAGTACTTC	CASSLRGWGETQYF
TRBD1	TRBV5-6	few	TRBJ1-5	TGTGCCAGCAGCTTCGCGACAGGGGGCAATCAGCCCCAGCATTTT	CASSFATGGNQPQHF
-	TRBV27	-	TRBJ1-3	TGTGCCAGCAGTTTAGGGCCGAATGGAAACACCATATATTTT	CASSLGPNGNTIYF
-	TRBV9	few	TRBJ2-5	TGTGCCAGCAGCCCTTCTACTATGGTTTGGGAGACCCAGTACTTC	CASSPSTMVWETQYF
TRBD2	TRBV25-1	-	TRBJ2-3	TGTGCCAGCAGTGGGGGACTAGCGCCCGGGGTAGATACGCAGTATTTT	CASSGGLAPGVDTQYF
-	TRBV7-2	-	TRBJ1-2	TGTGCCAGCAGCTTAGGAAGGTTCTATGGCTACACCTTC	CASSLGRFYGYTF
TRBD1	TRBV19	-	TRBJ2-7	TGTGCCAGTAGTACGGGACAGGGGGCGCGGGAGCAGTACTTC	CASSTGQGAREQYF
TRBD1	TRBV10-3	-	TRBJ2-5	TGTGCCACCAGTGGGGGGTCGTCAAGGACAGGGGGAGAGACCCAGTACTTC	CATSGGSSRTGGETQYF
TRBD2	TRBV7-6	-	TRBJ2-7	TGTACCAGCAGCTTAGTTGGCGGGGGGGCCCACGAGCAGTACTTC	CTSSLVGGGAHEQYF
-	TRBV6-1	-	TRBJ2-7	TGTGCCAGCGACGGGGACCTCTACGAGCAGTACTTC	CASDGDLYEQYF
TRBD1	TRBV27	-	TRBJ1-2	TGTGCCAGCAGAACCCAGGGGGCAGGCTACACCTTC	CASRTQGAGYTF
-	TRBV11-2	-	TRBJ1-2	TGTGCCAGCAGCCTGACGGATTCCTATGGCTACACCTTC	CASSLTDSYGYTF